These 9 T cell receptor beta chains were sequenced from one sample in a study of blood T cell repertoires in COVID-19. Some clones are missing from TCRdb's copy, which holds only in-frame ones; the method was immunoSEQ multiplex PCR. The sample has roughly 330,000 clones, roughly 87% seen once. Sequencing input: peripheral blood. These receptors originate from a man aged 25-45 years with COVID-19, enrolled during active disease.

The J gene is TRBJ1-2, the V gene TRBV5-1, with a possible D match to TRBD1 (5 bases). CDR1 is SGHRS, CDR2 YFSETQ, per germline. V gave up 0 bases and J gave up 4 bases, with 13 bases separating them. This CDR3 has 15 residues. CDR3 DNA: TGCGCCAGCAGCTTGGTGGTGGACACCTCCTATGGCTACACCTTC. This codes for CASSLVVDTSYGYTF.

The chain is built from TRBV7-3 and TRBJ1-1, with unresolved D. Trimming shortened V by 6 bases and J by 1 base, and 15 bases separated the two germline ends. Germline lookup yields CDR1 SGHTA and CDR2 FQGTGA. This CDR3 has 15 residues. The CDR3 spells CASRPNAAGNTEAFF. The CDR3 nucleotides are TGTGCCAGCAGGCCTAACGCGGCGGGGAACACTGAAGCTTTCTTT. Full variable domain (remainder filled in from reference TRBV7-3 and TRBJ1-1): GAGVSQTPSNKVTEKGKYVELRCDPISGHTALYWYRQSLGQGPEFLIYFQGTGAADDSGLPNDRFFAVRPEGSVSTLKIQRTERGDSAVYLCASRPNAAGNTEAFFGQGTRLTVV.

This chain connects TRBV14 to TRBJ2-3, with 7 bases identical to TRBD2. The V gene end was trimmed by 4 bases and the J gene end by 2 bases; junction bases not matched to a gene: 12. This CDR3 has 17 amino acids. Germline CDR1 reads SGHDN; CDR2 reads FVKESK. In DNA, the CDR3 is TGTGCCAGCAGCCTAAGAACTAGCGCAGGATTCACAGATACGCAGTATTTT. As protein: CASSLRTSAGFTDTQYF.

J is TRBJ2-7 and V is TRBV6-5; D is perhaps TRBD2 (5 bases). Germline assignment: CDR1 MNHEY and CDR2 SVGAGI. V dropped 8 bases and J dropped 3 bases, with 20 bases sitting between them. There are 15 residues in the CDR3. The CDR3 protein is CASRRGGDYYYEQYF. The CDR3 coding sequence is TGTGCCAGCCGCCGAGGCGGCGACTACTACTACGAGCAGTACTTC.

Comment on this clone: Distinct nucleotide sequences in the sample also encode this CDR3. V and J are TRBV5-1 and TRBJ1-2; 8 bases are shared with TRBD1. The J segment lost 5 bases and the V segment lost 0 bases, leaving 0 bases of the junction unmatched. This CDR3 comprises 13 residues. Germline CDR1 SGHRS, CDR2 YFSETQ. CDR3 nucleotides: TGCGCCAGCAGCTTGGGGACAGGGTATGGCTACACCTTC. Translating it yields CASSLGTGYGYTF.

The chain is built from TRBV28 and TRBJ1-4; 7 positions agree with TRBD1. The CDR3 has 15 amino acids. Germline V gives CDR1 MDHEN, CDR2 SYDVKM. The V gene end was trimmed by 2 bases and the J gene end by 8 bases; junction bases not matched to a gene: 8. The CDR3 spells CASSLVGQGEEKLFF. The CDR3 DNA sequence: TGTGCCAGCAGTTTAGTAGGCCAGGGGGAGGAAAAACTGTTTTTT.

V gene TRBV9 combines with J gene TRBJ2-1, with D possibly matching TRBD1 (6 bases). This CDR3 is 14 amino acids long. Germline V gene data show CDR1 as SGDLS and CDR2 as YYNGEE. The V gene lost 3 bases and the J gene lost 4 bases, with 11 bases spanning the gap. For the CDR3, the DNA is TGTGCCAGCAGCGCTCAGGGGTATTACAATGAGCAGTTCTTC. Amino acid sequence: CASSAQGYYNEQFF.

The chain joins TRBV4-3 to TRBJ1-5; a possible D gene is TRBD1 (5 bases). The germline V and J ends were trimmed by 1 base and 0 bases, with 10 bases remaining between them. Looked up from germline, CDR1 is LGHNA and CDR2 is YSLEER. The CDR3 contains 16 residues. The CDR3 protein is CASSQGWGISNQPQHF. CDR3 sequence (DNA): TGCGCCAGCAGCCAAGGATGGGGCATTAGCAATCAGCCCCAGCATTTT.

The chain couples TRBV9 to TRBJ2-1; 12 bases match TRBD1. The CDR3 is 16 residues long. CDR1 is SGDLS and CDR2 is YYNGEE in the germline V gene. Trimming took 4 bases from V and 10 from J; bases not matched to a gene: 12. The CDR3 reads CASSPPYGTGGSEQFF. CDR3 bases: TGTGCCAGCAGCCCCCCCTACGGGACAGGGGGCAGCGAGCAGTTCTTC.